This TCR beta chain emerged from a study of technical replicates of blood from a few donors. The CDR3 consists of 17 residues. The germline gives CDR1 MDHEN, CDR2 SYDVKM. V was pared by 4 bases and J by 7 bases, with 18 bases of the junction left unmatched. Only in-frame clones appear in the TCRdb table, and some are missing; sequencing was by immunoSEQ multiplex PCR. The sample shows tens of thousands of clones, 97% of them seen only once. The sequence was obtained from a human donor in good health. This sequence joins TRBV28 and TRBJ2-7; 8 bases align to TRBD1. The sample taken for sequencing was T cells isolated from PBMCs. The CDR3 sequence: CASSSPGAGGRSGEQYF. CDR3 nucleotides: TGTGCCAGCAGTTCCCCTGGTGCAGGGGGCCGGTCGGGGGAGCAGTACTTC.